The 20 T cell receptor beta chains below all came from one sample that was sequenced in a study of T-cell reconstitution after alpha-beta-depleted transplantation in children. Researchers prepared the TCRbeta library using unique molecular identifiers, the study reports. TCRdb recomputed calls from the PCR reads with MiXCR, one row per CDR3 protein. The sample carries 250,000 to 300,000 distinct CDR3 sequences, more than 9% recorded once. The sample here was PBMCs from the stem cell graft donor, taken from the stem cell graft. The receptor source for this set is a human donor who donated a stem cell graft to a child with SCID.

The V gene is TRBV10-3, the J gene TRBJ1-5; D remains unclear. The germline V and J ends were trimmed by 4 bases and 0 bases, with 10 bases remaining between them. The CDR3 length is 15 residues. Germline loops: CDR1 ENHRY, CDR2 SYGVKD. The CDR3 nucleotides are TGTGCCATCAGTGGACGGGGTAATAGCAATCAGCCCCAGCATTTT. This translates into CAISGRGNSNQPQHF.

This clonotype was detected only a few times. The chain has TRBV19 and TRBJ1-6; D gene ambiguous. CDR1 and CDR2 (germline): LNHDA, SQIVND (reference sequence). The ends were cut back, 3 bases at V and 10 bases at J, with 7 bases in the middle. The CDR3 spans 12 residues. This CDR3 reads CASSILGSPLHF. DNA of the CDR3: TGTGCCAGTAGTATTCTAGGATCACCCCTCCACTTT.

This chain joins TRBV6-5 and TRBJ1-1, with D unresolved. The CDR3 spans 15 residues. Trimming left V 0 bases short and J 3 bases short, with 11 bases between. Germline CDR1 is MNHEY and CDR2 is SVGAGI. This CDR3 reads CASSYSGRMHTEAFF. The CDR3 DNA reads TGTGCCAGCAGTTACTCCGGTAGAATGCACACTGAAGCTTTCTTT.

V and J are TRBV7-6 and TRBJ1-1, with D hard to call. The V end lost 2 bases, the J end lost 1 base, and 23 bases lay between the germline ends. Germline CDR1 and CDR2: SGHVS and FNYEAQ. The CDR3 totals 19 residues. The CDR3 loop is CASSLLGFGREERNTEAFF. The DNA for the CDR3 is TGTGCCAGCAGCTTATTAGGGTTCGGTAGGGAAGAGCGGAACACTGAAGCTTTCTTT.

J is TRBJ2-2 and V is TRBV9; 7 bases match TRBD1. The junction had 9 bases not matched to a gene; V was cut back by 4 bases and J by 6 bases. CDR3 size: 15 residues. Germline V CDR1 and CDR2: SGDLS, YYNGEE. CDR3 loop: CASSRGPGWPGELFF. CDR3 in DNA: TGTGCCAGCAGCAGGGGGCCTGGGTGGCCCGGGGAGCTGTTTTTT.

The chain recombines TRBV6-6 with TRBJ2-7; no clear D gene. Trimming pared 5 bases from V and 2 bases from J, leaving 10 bases between. The germline V gene encodes CDR1 MNHNY and CDR2 SVGAGI (reference sequence). There are 13 residues in the CDR3. CDR3 protein: CASSAQGPYEQYF. DNA for the CDR3: TGTGCCAGCAGTGCCCAAGGGCCCTACGAGCAGTACTTC.

This clonotype was seen a few times. The V gene is TRBV2, the J gene TRBJ1-1; D is unclear. V dropped 8 bases and J dropped 7 bases, with 20 bases sitting between them. There are 14 residues in the CDR3. Germline V CDR1 and CDR2: SNHLY, FYNNEI. In DNA, the CDR3 is TGTGCCAGCCTGTATGTGTCGGGGAAACTTGAAGCTTTCTTT. This codes for CASLYVSGKLEAFF.

This clonotype has a count of ten or more. The chain uses TRBV12-3 or TRBV12-4 and TRBJ1-5; no reliable D call. This CDR3 has 12 residues. Trimming pared 2 bases from V and 9 bases from J, leaving 8 bases between. In DNA form, the CDR3 reads TGTGCCAGCAGTTTATTTCGGGGGCCCCAGCATTTT. It yields the protein CASSLFRGPQHF.

This clonotype appeared many times. The gene calls are TRBV2 and TRBJ1-1; the D is unclear. There are 13 residues in the CDR3. The ends were cut back, 1 base at V and 0 bases at J, with 3 bases in the middle. Germline lookup yields CDR1 SNHLY and CDR2 FYNNEI. CDR3 DNA: TGTGCCAGCAGTGAAGAGGTGAACACTGAAGCTTTCTTT. It translates to CASSEEVNTEAFF.

This clonotype showed up just a few times. The gene calls are TRBV5-1 and TRBJ2-1, with 7 positions matching TRBD2. From germline, CDR1 is SGHRS and CDR2 YFSETQ. The CDR3 is 18 amino acids. After removal of 1 base from V and 0 bases from J, the junction contained 10 bases not matched to a gene. CDR3 loop: CASSLRVAGGSSYNEQFF. The CDR3 nucleotides are TGCGCCAGCAGCTTGAGGGTTGCCGGGGGGAGCTCCTACAATGAGCAGTTCTTC.

This clonotype was seen ten or more times. The chain employs TRBV9 and TRBJ2-1; a possible D gene is TRBD2 (5 bases). V lost 0 bases, J lost 7 bases, and 11 bases lay in between. Germline values: CDR1 SGDLS, CDR2 YYNGEE. This CDR3 comprises 14 residues. DNA for the CDR3: TGTGCCAGCAGCGTAGATGGTAGCGTTAATGAGCAGTTCTTC. Its protein product is CASSVDGSVNEQFF.

The chain carries TRBV20-1 and TRBJ2-7; D unclear. Germline-derived CDR1 and CDR2 are DFQATT and SNEGSKA (reference sequence). V was trimmed by 2 bases and J by 7 bases, leaving 9 bases between them. There are 11 residues in the CDR3. Here the CDR3 reads CSARRVEEQYF. DNA for the CDR3: TGCAGTGCTAGACGGGTGGAGGAGCAGTACTTC.

With regard to this clonotype: Sequence at one end of the junction differs from germline and may be a read error. This rearrangement joins TRBV7-9 to TRBJ2-7; the match to TRBD1 covers 10 bases. The germline V gene has CDR1 SEHNR and CDR2 FQNEAQ (reference sequence). This CDR3 region has 15 residues. The DNA of the CDR3 is TGTGCCAGCACCTTACGGACAGGGGGGTACTACGAGCAGTACTTC. It yields the protein CASTLRTGGYYEQYF.

This clonotype was recorded many times. The chain couples TRBV9 to TRBJ2-1, with 9 bases matching TRBD1. CDR1 and CDR2 from the germline V gene are SGDLS and YYNGEE. This CDR3 has 16 residues. The J segment lost 3 bases and the V segment lost 0 bases, leaving 4 bases of the junction unmatched. The CDR3 bases are TGTGCCAGCAGCGTAGGTGTGGGACAGGGCTACAATGAGCAGTTCTTC. Protein: CASSVGVGQGYNEQFF.

Ten or more counts support this clonotype. The CDR3 DNA is TGTGCCAGCATTCCAAGCGGACTCGGGAAGATGTTCTTC. It encodes CASIPSGLGKMFF. The J gene is TRBJ2-1, the V gene TRBV3-1; TRBD2 is a possible D gene (5 bases). CDR1 and CDR2 from the germline V gene are LGHDT and YNNKEL (reference sequence). The CDR3 totals 13 residues. The germline V and J ends were trimmed by 7 bases and 15 bases, with 22 bases remaining between them.

This clonotype was counted ten times or more. The gene calls are TRBV20-1 and TRBJ2-1; maybe TRBD1 (8 bases). The germline gives CDR1 DFQATT, CDR2 SNEGSKA (reference sequence). The CDR3 loop spans 14 amino acids. Deletions cut 3 bases from V and 9 bases from J, with 18 bases between. DNA of the CDR3: TGCAGTGCTAGGGGAGGGACAGGTATGGGTGAGCAGTTCTTC. Protein product: CSARGGTGMGEQFF.

The table lists this clonotype with a few counts. The chain links TRBV5-1 to TRBJ2-1; 7 bases line up with TRBD1. V lost 2 bases, J lost 0 bases, and 8 bases stayed unmatched. CDR3 length: 17 amino acids. The germline V gene encodes CDR1 SGHRS and CDR2 YFSETQ. Written as DNA, the CDR3 is TGCGCCAGCAGCTTAAAACAGGGGATAAGCTCCTACAATGAGCAGTTCTTC. Its protein product is CASSLKQGISSYNEQFF.

V and J are TRBV7-9 and TRBJ2-7, with 10 positions matching TRBD1. The V gene end was trimmed by 5 bases and the J gene end by 4 bases; junction bases not matched to a gene: 8. This CDR3 is built from 15 residues. Per the germline V gene, CDR1 is SEHNR and CDR2 is FQNEAQ (reference sequence). The DNA of the CDR3 is TGTGCCAGCAGCGCCGCCGGGACAGGGGATTACGAGCAGTACTTC. Amino acids: CASSAAGTGDYEQYF.

At least ten counts were recorded for this clonotype. The gene calls are TRBV7-2 and TRBJ2-1, with a possible D match to TRBD2 (6 bases). Germline loops: CDR1 SGHTA, CDR2 FQGNSA. This CDR3 comprises 14 residues. The V and J ends lost 1 base and 7 bases respectively, with 11 bases between them. The CDR3, as DNA: TGTGCCAGCAGCTTAGGGGCGGGGCGGAATGAGCAGTTCTTC. The encoded protein is CASSLGAGRNEQFF.

V usage is TRBV14 and J usage is TRBJ1-2; perhaps TRBD1 as D (5 bases). CDR1 and CDR2 from the germline V gene are SGHDN and FVKESK. The length of the CDR3 is 15 residues. The V end lost 0 bases, the J end lost 0 bases, and 8 bases lay between the germline ends. The DNA of the CDR3 is TGTGCCAGCAGCCAAGATCCGGGGGCTAACTATGGCTACACCTTC. It is translated as CASSQDPGANYGYTF.